This TCR beta chain was profiled in a study of blood T cells in healthy people across ages. Study background: Capture via template switching afforded approximately one barcoded beta molecule per two T cells. Study results and caveats: With naive T cell percentage, TCR beta diversity showed a strong correlation.

A note on this clonotype: Its antigen is not identified. Mismatch with germline at one junction end may stem from a read error.

It was with a sample-barcoded 5' primer and a J-beta primer mix that a second PCR of about 7 to 12 cycles was run. Every molecule of cDNA carried a tag from a template-switch adaptor with 12 random nucleotides. CDR3-containing paired-end reads numbered at least 2.5 million in each sample. A single record per CDR3 protein comes from TCRdb applying MiXCR to the 5' RACE reads. Of 1.5 million to 2 million distinct CDR3 sequences listed, roughly 27% were seen once; the top ten hold approximately 7.7%. This CDR3 comprises 13 residues. The chain has TRBV12-3 or TRBV12-4 and TRBJ1-4, with TRBD1 matching over 7 bases. This TCR was sampled from a woman aged 25 to 39 in good health. The sequenced sample consisted of blood. The DNA of the CDR3 is TGTGCCAGCGGGACAGATGGGGATGAAAAACGGTTTTTT. Its protein is CASGTDGDEKRFF.